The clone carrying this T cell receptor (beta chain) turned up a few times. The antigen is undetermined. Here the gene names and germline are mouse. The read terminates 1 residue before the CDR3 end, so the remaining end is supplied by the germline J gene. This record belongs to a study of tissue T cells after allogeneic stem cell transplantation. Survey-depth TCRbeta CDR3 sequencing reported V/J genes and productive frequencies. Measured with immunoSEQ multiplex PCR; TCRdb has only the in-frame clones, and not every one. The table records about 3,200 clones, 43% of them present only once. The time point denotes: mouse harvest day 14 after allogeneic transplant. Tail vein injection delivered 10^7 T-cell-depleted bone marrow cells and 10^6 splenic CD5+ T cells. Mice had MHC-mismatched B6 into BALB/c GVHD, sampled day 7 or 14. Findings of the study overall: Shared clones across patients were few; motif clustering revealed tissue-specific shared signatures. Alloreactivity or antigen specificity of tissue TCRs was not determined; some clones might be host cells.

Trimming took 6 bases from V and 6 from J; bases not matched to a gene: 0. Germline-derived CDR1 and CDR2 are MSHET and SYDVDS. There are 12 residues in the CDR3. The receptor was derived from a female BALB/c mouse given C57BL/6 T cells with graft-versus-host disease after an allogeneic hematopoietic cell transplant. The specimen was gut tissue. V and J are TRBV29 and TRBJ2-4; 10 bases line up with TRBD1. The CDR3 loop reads CASRTGGNTLYF. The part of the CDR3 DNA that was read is TGTGCTAGCAGGACAGGGGGCAACACCTTGTAC.